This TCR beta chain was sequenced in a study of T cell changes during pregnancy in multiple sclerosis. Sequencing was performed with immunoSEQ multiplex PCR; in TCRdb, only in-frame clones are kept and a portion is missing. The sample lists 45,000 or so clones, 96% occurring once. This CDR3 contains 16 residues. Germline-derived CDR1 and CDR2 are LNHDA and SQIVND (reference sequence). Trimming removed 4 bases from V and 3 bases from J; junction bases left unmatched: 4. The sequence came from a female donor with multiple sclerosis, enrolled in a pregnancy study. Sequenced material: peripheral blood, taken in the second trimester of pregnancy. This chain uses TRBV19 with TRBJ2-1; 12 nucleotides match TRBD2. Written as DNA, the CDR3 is TGTGCCAGTAGTACCTCTAGCGGGGGGGTCTACAATGAGCAGTTCTTC. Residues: CASSTSSGGVYNEQFF.